This T cell receptor beta chain was observed in a study of CD8 T cells in ankylosing spondylitis. From the 5' RACE reads, TCRdb called clonotypes with MiXCR, one entry per CDR3 protein. The sample yields 190,000 or so distinct CDR3 sequences, 10% to 15% seen once. This clonotype was counted ten times or more. Antigen: not known. The CDR3 consists of 19 residues. Germline V gives CDR1 SGHRS, CDR2 YFSETQ. Trimming removed 0 bases at V and 3 bases at J, with 22 bases between. Study results and limitations: The clones that were linked to disease were reported to be significantly enriched in matched synovial fluid samples from ankylosing spondylitis patients.

The rearrangement joins TRBV5-1 to TRBJ2-1; D unclear. The origin of this receptor is a male donor with ankylosing spondylitis or in good health (not recorded which). Sequencing input: blood, either unsorted or a sorted T cell fraction (not recorded which). CDR3: CASSLGLGGNLGIYNEQFF. The DNA for the CDR3 is TGCGCCAGCAGCTTGGGATTAGGCGGCAACCTGGGAATCTACAATGAGCAGTTCTTC.